This is a list of T cell receptor beta chains from one sample in a study of blood T cell repertoires in COVID-19. Generated by immunoSEQ multiplex PCR, the TCRdb table keeps only in-frame clones and is missing some. The sample lists some 52,000 clones; approximately 84% were seen once. Sequencing was carried out using peripheral blood. Every receptor here comes from a human donor in a cohort sampled during active COVID-19. CDR3s include the opening cysteine and the closing phenylalanine or tryptophan. The D gene is left open where the match is weak. For some rows the clone size is stated as once, few or many, or as a class when expanded; others skip it.

16,NA,TRBV13,NA,TRBJ2-2,TGTGCCAGCAGCCCCGACCCGGACTGGAACACCGGGGAGCTGTTTTTT,CASSPDPDWNTGELFF
15,TRBD1,TRBV9,NA,TRBJ1-4,TGTGCCAGCAGCGACTCGGACAGGGGTAATGAAAAACTGTTTTTT,CASSDSDRGNEKLFF
15,TRBD2,TRBV5-1,NA,TRBJ2-2,TGCGCCAGCAGCTTGGTAGCGGGGGCCACCGGGGAGCTGTTTTTT,CASSLVAGATGELFF
14,NA,TRBV5-1,NA,TRBJ2-6,TGCGCCAGCAGTGGGACAATAGGGGCCAACGTCCTGACTTTC,CASSGTIGANVLTF
16,TRBD2,TRBV2,once,TRBJ2-7,TGTGCCAGCAGTGAAGGGAAGCGGGGGTCCTCCTACGAGCAGTACTTC,CASSEGKRGSSYEQYF
16,TRBD2,TRBV6-4,NA,TRBJ2-2,TGTGCCAGCAGTTCCGGGGGGGCCTGGAACACCGGGGAGCTGTTTTTT,CASSSGGAWNTGELFF
14,TRBD1,TRBV30,NA,TRBJ1-2,TGTGCCTGGACGAGGGCACAGGGGGCCTATGGCTACACCTTC,CAWTRAQGAYGYTF
15,NA,TRBV29-1,NA,TRBJ2-1,TGCAGCGTTGAAGTGGCTAGCGCGGCCTACAATGAGCAGTTCTTC,CSVEVASAAYNEQFF
14,NA,TRBV28,NA,TRBJ1-1,TGTGCCAGCAGTTTATCGTCCGAGGACACTGAAGCTTTCTTT,CASSLSSEDTEAFF
16,TRBD2,TRBV5-1,NA,TRBJ2-5,TGCGCCAGCAGCTTGGGTCCGCGGGGGGGACAAGAGACCCAGTACTTC,CASSLGPRGGQETQYF
15,NA,TRBV5-1,NA,TRBJ1-4,TGCGCCAGCAGTTGGGGGGTCGTCGGTGATGAAAAACTGTTTTTT,CASSWGVVGDEKLFF
15,NA,TRBV27,NA,TRBJ2-4,TGTGCCAGAGTACCCCAGGGGTCCTTCAAAAACATTCAGTACTTC,CARVPQGSFKNIQYF